Each of the 31 T cell receptor beta chains below was sequenced from the same sample in a study of T cell responses to AZD1222 COVID-19 vaccine. Data came from immunoSEQ multiplex PCR; TCRdb stores just in-frame clones and leaves some out. The table includes approximately 180,000 clones, around nine tenths detected once. The specimen was peripheral blood, collected on day 0 of AZD1222 vaccination. These receptor sequences come from an adult in good health.

The chain uses TRBV9 and TRBJ2-2; no clear D. This CDR3 has 14 residues. V shed 5 bases and J shed 3 bases, with 11 bases lying between them. CDR1 and CDR2 (germline): SGDLS, YYNGEE. CDR3 protein: CASRRFEDTGELFF. CDR3 bases: TGTGCCAGCAGACGTTTCGAGGACACCGGGGAGCTGTTTTTT.

This CDR3 reads CASSLGGRNYGYTF. CDR3 coding DNA: TGTGCCAGCAGCTTAGGGGGCAGAAACTATGGCTACACCTTC. V and J are TRBV7-3 and TRBJ1-2; D is possibly TRBD1 (6 bases). The CDR3 extends over 14 amino acids. Germline V gene lookup returns CDR1 SGHTA and CDR2 FQGTGA. The V and J ends lost 2 bases and 2 bases respectively, with 9 bases between them.

This chain uses TRBV7-9 with TRBJ2-7, with D unresolved. This CDR3 is built from 15 residues. Germline CDR1 SEHNR, CDR2 FQNEAQ (reference sequence). Trimming took off 5 bases at V and 0 bases at J, with 14 bases between the two ends. DNA for the CDR3: TGTGCCAGCAGCCCGTGGACGGGCAGCTCCTACGAGCAGTACTTC. Translating it yields CASSPWTGSSYEQYF.

This chain joins TRBV6-2 or TRBV6-3 and TRBJ2-7; 8 bases fit TRBD1. The CDR3 has 14 amino acids. In germline, CDR1 is MNHEY, CDR2 SVGEGT. The V and J ends lost 4 bases and 4 bases, in that order; junction bases with no gene match: 6. CDR3: CASSWGQEQYEQYF. The CDR3 nucleotides read TGTGCCAGCAGTTGGGGACAGGAGCAATACGAGCAGTACTTC.

The chain links TRBV9 to TRBJ1-1; D is perhaps TRBD1 (5 bases). Germline CDR1 SGDLS, CDR2 YYNGEE. The CDR3 contains 14 residues. V lost 3 bases to trimming and J lost 5 bases, with 14 bases between them. This CDR3 reads CASSAIQGKTEAFF. CDR3 nucleotides: TGTGCCAGCAGCGCGATTCAGGGAAAGACTGAAGCTTTCTTT. Full variable domain (missing parts from reference TRBV9 and TRBJ1-1): DSGVTQTPKHLITATGQRVTLRCSPRSGDLSVYWYQQSLDQGLQFLIQYYNGEERAKGNILERFSAQQFPDLHSELNLSSLELGDSALYFCASSAIQGKTEAFFGQGTRLTVV.

The CDR3 region is CASSEPGVVPGYGYTF. CDR3 coding DNA: TGTGCCAGCAGTGAACCCGGGGTTGTCCCTGGCTATGGCTACACCTTC. The chain has TRBV6-1 and TRBJ1-2; D call uncertain. The CDR3 consists of 16 residues. Between the trimmed V and J ends, which lost 2 bases and 4 bases, there was a span of 17 bases. The germline V gene encodes CDR1 MNHNS and CDR2 SASEGT.

The DNA of the CDR3 is TGTGCCAGCAGCTTGGCGGGGGCCTCTAGCACAGATACGCAGTATTTT. Translation: CASSLAGASSTDTQYF. The chain couples TRBV7-6 to TRBJ2-3; a weak D match, TRBD2 (7 bases). The CDR3 has 16 amino acids. Trimming took off 3 bases at V and 0 bases at J, with 13 bases between the two ends. Germline CDR1 reads SGHVS; CDR2 reads FNYEAQ.

The rearrangement joins TRBV9 to TRBJ2-7, with D unresolved. The germline V gene encodes CDR1 SGDLS and CDR2 YYNGEE. The CDR3 loop spans 15 amino acids. V gave up 0 bases and J gave up 3 bases, with 13 bases separating them. The CDR3 DNA is TGTGCCAGCAGCGTAGGTGGACCTTCCAACTACGAGCAGTACTTC. Translation: CASSVGGPSNYEQYF.

The genes are TRBV11-2 and TRBJ2-3; TRBD1 matches 8 bases. The germline V gene encodes CDR1 SGHAT and CDR2 FQNNGV. The CDR3 runs to 15 residues. V was pared by 7 bases and J by 6 bases, with 12 bases of the junction left unmatched. CDR3 sequence: CASTSGPRGQDTQYF. CDR3 nucleotide sequence: TGTGCCAGCACCAGCGGCCCCAGGGGGCAGGATACGCAGTATTTT.

The chain joins TRBV2 to TRBJ2-7; D unresolved. In germline, CDR1 is SNHLY, CDR2 FYNNEI. The ends were cut back, 7 bases at V and 3 bases at J, with 7 bases in the middle. The CDR3 totals 11 residues. CDR3 protein: CASTAVYEQYF. The CDR3 DNA reads as TGTGCCAGCACGGCAGTCTACGAGCAGTACTTC.

V is TRBV6-2 or TRBV6-3 and J is TRBJ2-6; no firm D call. The CDR3 runs to 15 residues. The germline V and J ends were trimmed by 2 bases and 0 bases, with 5 bases remaining between them. The germline CDR1 and CDR2 sequences are MNHEY and SVGEGT. The CDR3 here is CASSYMVSGANVLTF. The CDR3 coding sequence is TGTGCCAGCAGTTACATGGTCTCTGGGGCCAACGTCCTGACTTTC.

This CDR3 is CASSLTPGSSPYGYTF. In nucleotides, the CDR3 is TGTGCCAGCAGCTTGACGCCAGGGTCGAGCCCGTATGGCTACACCTTC. This chain uses TRBV5-4 with TRBJ1-2, with D possibly TRBD1 on 5 matching bases. With 1 base removed from V and 5 bases from J, the gap between germline ends came to 18 bases. CDR3 length: 16 residues. Looked up from germline, CDR1 is SGHNT and CDR2 is YYREEE (reference sequence). Combining the CDR3 with reference TRBV5-4 and TRBJ1-2 gives the whole variable domain ETGVTQSPTHLIKTRGQQVTLRCSSQSGHNTVSWYQQALGQGPQFIFQYYREEENGRGNFPPRFSGLQFPNYSSELNVNALELDDSALYLCASSLTPGSSPYGYTFGSGTRLTVV.

The chain combines TRBV21-1 with TRBJ2-7; TRBD2 is the table's D call and was not checked against the DNA. TRBV21-1 is classified as a pseudogene. The CDR3 is 17 residues long. CDR3 in amino acids: CASSKARGFPPNYEQYF. CDR3 sequence (DNA): TGTGCCAGCAGCAAAGCGCGAGGGTTCCCTCCAAACTACGAGCAGTACTTC.

V gene TRBV5-1 combines with J gene TRBJ2-7, with D possibly matching TRBD1 (5 bases). Germline V lookup: CDR1 SGHRS, CDR2 YFSETQ. This CDR3 comprises 13 residues. V was cut by 4 bases and J by 3 bases, with 11 bases left in between. DNA for the CDR3: TGCGCCAGCAGCCCGGACATAAACTACGAGCAGTACTTC. It encodes CASSPDINYEQYF.

The V and J genes are TRBV28 and TRBJ1-2; tentative D call: TRBD1 (5 bases). The length of the CDR3 is 15 residues. Trimming took 6 bases from V and 1 from J, leaving 15 bases between them. CDR1 MDHEN and CDR2 SYDVKM come from the germline V gene. CDR3 in amino acids: CASRGVGNLNYGYTF. The CDR3 DNA reads as TGTGCCAGCAGGGGGGTAGGGAATCTTAACTATGGCTACACCTTC.

The chain couples TRBV4-1 to TRBJ2-1; TRBD2 matches 9 bases. The V gene end was trimmed by 0 bases and the J gene end by 5 bases; junction bases not matched to a gene: 8. CDR3 length equals 17 residues. In germline, CDR1 is MGHRA, CDR2 YSYEKL. This CDR3 is CASSQDLGSGGNNEQFF. CDR3 sequence (DNA): TGCGCCAGCAGCCAAGATCTTGGTAGCGGGGGTAACAATGAGCAGTTCTTC.

The V call is TRBV7-8, the J call TRBJ1-1; D remains unclear. V was shortened by 1 base and J by 5 bases, with 11 bases between the two germline ends. CDR1 is SGHVS, CDR2 FQNEAQ, per germline. This CDR3 is built from 14 residues. This chain's CDR3 is CASSLGPRGTEAFF. The DNA of the CDR3 is TGTGCCAGCAGCTTAGGCCCCCGGGGAACTGAAGCTTTCTTT.

The chain links TRBV4-1 to TRBJ1-5; 8 nucleotides match TRBD1. The J segment lost 3 bases and the V segment lost 1 base, leaving 5 bases of the junction unmatched. CDR1 MGHRA and CDR2 YSYEKL come from the germline V gene. This CDR3 spans 16 amino acids. CDR3 DNA sequence: TGCGCCAGCAGCCAAGGCCCGACAGGGGCCAATCAGCCCCAGCATTTT. This encodes CASSQGPTGANQPQHF.

This chain uses TRBV29-1 with TRBJ2-2; D is ambiguous. The CDR3 sequence is 11 residues long. The germline V and J ends were trimmed by 7 bases and 5 bases, with 8 bases remaining between them. Germline V gives CDR1 SQVTM, CDR2 ANQGSEA. CDR3 sequence (DNA): TGCAGCGCCCGTGGGACCGGGGAGCTGTTTTTT. Encoded protein: CSARGTGELFF.

The rearrangement links TRBV27 to TRBJ1-1; D gene unclear. In germline, CDR1 is MNHEY, CDR2 SMNVEV (reference sequence). The germline V and J ends were trimmed by 2 bases and 3 bases, with 19 bases remaining between them. The CDR3 is made up of 17 amino acids. CDR3 amino acids: CASSLDPGVGPHTEAFF. The CDR3 DNA sequence: TGTGCCAGCAGTTTAGACCCGGGAGTGGGTCCCCACACTGAAGCTTTCTTT.

V usage is TRBV6-2 or TRBV6-3 and J usage is TRBJ1-1; D not certain. Germline V gene data show CDR1 as MNHEY and CDR2 as SVGEGT. V lost 6 bases, J lost 4 bases, and 12 bases lay in between. This CDR3 is built from 13 residues. In DNA form, the CDR3 reads TGTGCCAGCAGCCTTAGTGCAGCCACTGAAGCTTTCTTT. It is translated as CASSLSAATEAFF.

This chain uses TRBV24-1 with TRBJ2-2; 10 bases are a match to TRBD2. Trimming cost V 5 bases and J 0 bases; bases outside gene matches: 5. The CDR3 runs to 17 residues. Germline V gene lookup returns CDR1 KGHDR and CDR2 SFDVKD. CDR3 coding DNA: TGTGCCACCAGTGGGCTAGCGGGGGTTTCGAACACCGGGGAGCTGTTTTTT. Protein product: CATSGLAGVSNTGELFF.

This clone was seen a single time. The chain uses TRBV19 and TRBJ1-2; 7 positions match TRBD1. The CDR3 spans 15 residues. V lost 7 bases to trimming and J lost 4 bases; unmatched junction nucleotides: 12. Germline V gene data show CDR1 as LNHDA and CDR2 as SQIVND (reference sequence). The CDR3: CASTQQGYGGYGYTF. CDR3 bases: TGTGCCAGTACCCAACAGGGGTACGGAGGCTATGGCTACACCTTC.

The chain uses TRBV5-4 and TRBJ2-7; D could derive from TRBD1 or TRBD2 (5 bases each). The V end lost 0 bases, the J end lost 1 base, and 14 bases lay between the germline ends. Germline V gene lookup returns CDR1 SGHNT and CDR2 YYREEE (reference sequence). This CDR3 is 16 amino acids long. The CDR3 spells CASSLEPGPQSYEQYF. DNA of the CDR3: TGTGCCAGCAGCTTGGAACCGGGGCCTCAATCCTACGAGCAGTACTTC.

The chain is built from TRBV10-3 and TRBJ1-4, with 7 bases aligning to TRBD1. The germline V gene encodes CDR1 ENHRY and CDR2 SYGVKD. V gave up 6 bases and J gave up 8 bases; unmatched junction bases: 6. CDR3 size: 13 residues. The CDR3 DNA is TGTGCCATCAGGCGACAGGGTGAGGAAAAACTGTTTTTT. It is translated as CAIRRQGEEKLFF.

The chain combines TRBV5-1 with TRBJ1-2, with D maybe TRBD1 (6 bases). V shed 1 base and J shed 5 bases, with 15 bases lying between them. Germline CDR1 is SGHRS and CDR2 is YFSETQ. CDR3 length: 15 residues. CDR3 DNA sequence: TGCGCCAGCAGCTTGTTGGGGGCAAGGGATTATGGCTACACCTTC. Translated, it gives CASSLLGARDYGYTF. Full variable domain (rest looked up from reference TRBV5-1 and TRBJ1-2): KAGVTQTPRYLIKTRGQQVTLSCSPISGHRSVSWYQQTPGQGLQFLFEYFSETQRNKGNFPGRFSGRQFSNSRSEMNVSTLELGDSALYLCASSLLGARDYGYTFGSGTRLTVV.

The chain employs TRBV18 and TRBJ1-5; D is uncertain. Germline CDR1 and CDR2: KGHSH and LQKENI. The CDR3 spans 13 residues. V was pared by 1 base and J by 5 bases, with 6 bases between. Here the CDR3 DNA reads TGTGCCAGCTCACCACAGGCCGATCAGCCCCAGCATTTT. It encodes CASSPQADQPQHF.

The chain recombines TRBV3-1 (or the pseudogene TRBV3-2) with TRBJ2-1, with TRBD2 matching 12 bases. CDR1 is LGHDT and CDR2 is YNNKEL in the germline V gene (reference sequence). This CDR3 has 14 amino acids. J lost 9 bases, V lost 3 bases, and 3 bases had no gene match. The CDR3 nucleotides are TGTGCCAGCAGCCAGACTAGCGGGGGAGGTGAGCAGTTCTTC. Translation gives CASSQTSGGGEQFF.

J is TRBJ1-5 and V is TRBV4-2, with a tentative D call TRBD1 (6 bases). This CDR3 comprises 16 residues. Trimming took 1 base from V and 5 from J, leaving 15 bases between them. The V gene's germline CDR1 is LGHNA and CDR2 YNFKEQ. The DNA for the CDR3 is TGTGCCAGCAGCCAAGTAATCGCAGGGGCGGATCAGCCCCAGCATTTT. Translating it yields CASSQVIAGADQPQHF.

The chain is built from TRBV5-4 and TRBJ1-1; D gene unclear. CDR1 and CDR2 (germline): SGHNT, YYREEE (reference sequence). This CDR3 comprises 17 residues. V was trimmed by 3 bases and J by 1 base, leaving 19 bases between them. The CDR3: CASSSPSREGRNTEAFF. The CDR3, as DNA: TGTGCCAGCAGCTCCCCTTCCCGTGAGGGCCGGAACACTGAAGCTTTCTTT.

This clone was found once. The chain couples TRBV7-3 to TRBJ2-2, with D hard to call. V lost 5 bases, J lost 3 bases, and 10 bases lay in between. The CDR3 runs to 14 residues. Per the germline V gene, CDR1 is SGHTA and CDR2 is FQGTGA. CDR3 in amino acids: CASSPNPDTGELFF. CDR3 coding DNA: TGTGCCAGCAGCCCTAATCCCGACACCGGGGAGCTGTTTTTT.